This TCR beta chain was recorded in a study of shared clonotypes between healthy human individuals. This clone was seen once. Other nucleotide sequences in the sample specify the same CDR3. Generated by immunoSEQ multiplex PCR, the TCRdb table keeps only in-frame clones and is missing some. The table has about 2,500,000 clones, around nine tenths seen once. This CDR3 has 14 residues. Per the germline V gene, CDR1 is SGDLS and CDR2 is YYNGEE. V was clipped by 0 bases and J by 6 bases, with 11 bases between them. Sequencing was carried out using naive CD4+ T cells sorted from blood. Specified subset: CD45RA+ positively selected. The V gene is TRBV9, the J gene TRBJ2-3; D uncertain. This TCR came from a man aged 18 to 30 in good health. CDR3 amino acids: CASSVDGATDTQYF. The CDR3 region has the DNA TGTGCCAGCAGCGTAGACGGAGCGACGGATACGCAGTATTTT.